One sample yielded the 5 T cell receptor beta chains listed below, sequenced in a study of T cells in localized non-small cell lung cancer (dated by TCRdb to about 2020). Receptors were amplified or captured by the immunoSEQ multiplex PCR assay. TCRdb carries this immuneACCESS record with in-frame sequences only. Its versions omit some clonotypes, under half of them owing to an unresolved V gene in the studies checked, with the rest unexplained. This sample comprises approximately 150,000 clones, roughly 90% of them detected only once. The top ten clones comprise roughly 1.8% of the sample. The sample here was peripheral blood, taken before any cancer treatment. These receptors were obtained from a female donor aged 60 or older with stage I lung adenocarcinoma.

This rearrangement joins TRBV7-3 to TRBJ2-1; TRBD1 or TRBD2 may be the D gene (6 bases each). V was clipped by 3 bases and J by 6 bases, with 15 bases between them. There are 15 residues in the CDR3. From germline, CDR1 is SGHTA and CDR2 FQGTGA. The CDR3 loop reads CASSLWGAGINEQFF. Written as DNA, the CDR3 is TGTGCCAGCAGCTTGTGGGGGGCAGGAATCAATGAGCAGTTCTTC.

V usage is TRBV5-4 and J usage is TRBJ1-1; 9 bases fit TRBD1. The CDR3 totals 15 residues. The germline V gene has CDR1 SGHNT and CDR2 YYREEE (reference sequence). Unmatched junction bases numbered 7, after V lost 4 bases and J lost 3 bases. Written as DNA, the CDR3 is TGTGCCAGCAGCCCGGGGACAGGGCCTCACACTGAAGCTTTCTTT. As protein: CASSPGTGPHTEAFF.

The J gene is TRBJ2-7, the V gene TRBV29-1, with 11 bases aligning to TRBD2. V lost 4 bases, J lost 4 bases, and 6 bases stayed unmatched. The V gene's germline CDR1 is SQVTM and CDR2 ANQGSEA. The CDR3 contains 14 residues. CDR3 residues: CSVVATSGSYEQYF. The CDR3 DNA sequence: TGCAGCGTTGTGGCTACTAGCGGGAGTTACGAGCAGTACTTC.

The chain employs TRBV6-5 and TRBJ2-4; no clear D. This CDR3 spans 10 amino acids. Looked up from germline, CDR1 is MNHEY and CDR2 is SVGAGI. V dropped 10 bases and J dropped 9 bases, with 10 bases sitting between them. CDR3 DNA: TGTGCCACCCGACAAGTCATTCAGTACTTC. Translating gives CATRQVIQYF.

The rearrangement links TRBV5-1 to TRBJ2-7; 7 positions agree with TRBD1. Per the germline V gene, CDR1 is SGHRS and CDR2 is YFSETQ. The length of the CDR3 is 14 residues. After removal of 0 bases from V and 7 bases from J, the junction contained 7 bases not matched to a gene. Here the CDR3 DNA reads TGCGCCAGCAGCTTGGGACAGGGATTGTGGGAGCAGTACTTC. Translation gives CASSLGQGLWEQYF.